This T cell receptor (beta chain) was sequenced during a study of T-cell memory formation after mild COVID-19. Across the study: Largely, TCR clusters stayed within a single donor.

Whole-study findings and limits: Researchers found some responding clones in pre-infection memory, a sign that cross-reactive memory joined. CD8+ contracting clones occupied EMRA, while CD4+ ones occupied mainly CM and EM.

Concerning this clonotype itself: The antigen is unknown.

MiXCR was run by TCRdb on the 5' RACE reads, yielding one entry per CDR3 protein. The top ten hold roughly an eighth of the sample, which has about 470,000 distinct CDR3 sequences, roughly 25% seen once. This CDR3 has 14 residues. Trimming removed 1 base from V and 4 bases from J, with 10 bases in between. Germline V CDR1 and CDR2: LGHDT, YNNKEL (reference sequence). This clonotype originated in an adult woman who had mild COVID-19 (a few samples of this study predate the infection). Cell type and time point are not known. The chain combines TRBV3-1 with TRBJ1-1, with D maybe TRBD1 (6 bases). The source material was PBMCs or a T cell subset sorted from them (not recorded which). For the CDR3, the DNA is TGTGCCAGCAGCCAAGCAGGGGCCCGCACTGAAGCTTTCTTT. It yields the protein CASSQAGARTEAFF.